One sample yielded the 12 T cell receptor beta chains listed below, sequenced in a study of breast tumors, draining lymph nodes, adjacent tissues. Samples came from axillary lymph nodes draining the breast cancer. TCRdb processed the multiplex PCR reads anew with MiXCR; each CDR3 protein has one entry. The table has about 140,000 distinct CDR3 sequences, 32% seen once. Source material: axillary lymph node tissue. Receptors were obtained from a female donor with breast cancer. Some clones in this sample may be carry-over from other donors' samples.

This clonotype was counted many times. The gene calls are TRBV3-1 and TRBJ1-6; D not resolved. The CDR3 contains 16 residues. Per the germline V gene, CDR1 is LGHDT and CDR2 is YNNKEL (reference sequence). Trimming removed 0 bases from V and 7 bases from J, with 13 bases in between. Here the CDR3 DNA reads TGTGCCAGCAGCCAAGACGCTGTCCGGATAAATTCACCCCTCCACTTT. It encodes CASSQDAVRINSPLHF.

As for this clonotype: The germline gene is not matched at one end of the junction; a read error may be the cause. This chain links TRBV2 with TRBJ2-5; 7 bases are a match to TRBD1. The length of the CDR3 is 13 residues. Germline values: CDR1 SNHLY, CDR2 FYNNEI. The CDR3 DNA is TGTGCCAGCACCCGGACAGGCGGAGAGACCCGGTACTTC. Residues: CASTRTGGETRYF.

This clonotype has a handful of counts. This chain uses TRBV5-1 with TRBJ2-2; D is unclear. Germline V lookup: CDR1 SGHRS, CDR2 YFSETQ. V lost 7 bases and J lost 0, with 13 bases in between. The CDR3 consists of 15 residues. DNA of the CDR3: TGCGCCAGCGGCCGAGTGGCACCGAACACCGGGGAGCTGTTTTTT. Translated, it gives CASGRVAPNTGELFF.

As concerns this clonotype: Being one base from a much bigger clone, this may be a read error. CDR3 loop: CASSSSNIYTDTQYF. CDR3 nucleotide sequence: TGTGCCAGCAGTTCCTCGAACATTTACACAGATACGCAGTATTTT. The chain links TRBV6-6 to TRBJ2-3; no clear D. The V gene lost 4 bases and the J gene lost 2 bases, with 13 bases spanning the gap. The length of the CDR3 is 15 residues. Germline V gives CDR1 MNHNY, CDR2 SVGAGI (reference sequence).

This clonotype was counted at least ten times. The V gene is TRBV5-1, the J gene TRBJ2-2; tentative D call: TRBD2 (7 bases). The ends were cut back, 1 base at V and 6 bases at J, with 10 bases in the middle. The CDR3 runs to 14 residues. Germline assignment: CDR1 SGHRS and CDR2 YFSETQ. CDR3 loop: CASSLWGGAGELFF. The CDR3 DNA reads as TGCGCCAGCAGCTTGTGGGGGGGCGCCGGGGAGCTGTTTTTT.

This clonotype was counted ten times or more. The chain joins TRBV4-3 to TRBJ1-6; a weak D match, TRBD1 (5 bases). Germline V gene lookup returns CDR1 LGHNA and CDR2 YSLEER. With 0 bases removed from V and 14 bases from J, the gap between germline ends came to 14 bases. The CDR3 has 14 residues. The DNA of the CDR3 is TGCGCCAGCAGCCAAGACTTCGGGGGTAGAGCCCTCCACTTT. Translation: CASSQDFGGRALHF.

This clonotype was seen repeatedly, ten times or more. This chain connects TRBV2 to TRBJ2-3, with D unclear. The length of the CDR3 is 13 residues. The germline V gene has CDR1 SNHLY and CDR2 FYNNEI. Trimming shortened V by 1 base and J by 6 bases, and 8 bases separated the two germline ends. CDR3 sequence reads: CASSEVLGDTQYF. CDR3 in DNA: TGTGCCAGCAGTGAAGTTTTGGGGGATACGCAGTATTTT.

This clonotype was found many times. The genes are TRBV27 and TRBJ2-7, with 9 bases that match TRBD1. Germline-derived CDR1 and CDR2 are MNHEY and SMNVEV (reference sequence). V lost 2 bases to trimming and J lost 1 base; unmatched junction nucleotides: 0. The CDR3 extends over 14 amino acids. CDR3 loop: CASSLGTGSYEQYF. The CDR3 nucleotides are TGTGCCAGCAGTTTAGGGACAGGGTCCTACGAGCAGTACTTC.

This clonotype was seen ten or more times. The V call is TRBV18, the J call TRBJ2-3, with 8 bases identical to TRBD2. V shed 3 bases and J 1 base; nucleotides not matched to a gene: 3. Germline CDR1 KGHSH, CDR2 LQKENI. There are 15 residues in the CDR3. This CDR3 reads CASSPLTSGTDTQYF. CDR3 DNA sequence: TGTGCCAGCTCACCCCTGACTAGCGGCACAGATACGCAGTATTTT.

This clonotype has ten or more counts. The chain combines TRBV19 with TRBJ1-2; TRBD1 matches at 9 bases. This CDR3 has 12 residues. J gave up 6 bases and V 9 bases, and 5 bases lay outside the gene matches. Germline V lookup: CDR1 LNHDA, CDR2 SQIVND (reference sequence). This CDR3 reads CASGRDRDGYTF. As DNA, the CDR3 is TGTGCCAGCGGACGGGACAGGGATGGCTACACCTTC.

This clonotype came up many times. This chain connects TRBV18 to TRBJ1-6; 9 bases align to TRBD1. V gave up 2 bases and J gave up 9 bases; unmatched junction bases: 5. The CDR3 has 15 amino acids. Per the germline V gene, CDR1 is KGHSH and CDR2 is LQKENI. This CDR3 reads CASSPTGQGVSPLHF. The CDR3 coding sequence is TGTGCCAGCTCACCAACGGGACAGGGTGTTTCACCCCTCCACTTT.

There are many counts of this clonotype. The genes are TRBV11-2 and TRBJ2-5; D is perhaps TRBD2 (6 bases). Germline values: CDR1 SGHAT, CDR2 FQNNGV. The CDR3 extends over 15 amino acids. V lost 4 bases to trimming and J lost 8 bases, with 20 bases between them. This chain's CDR3 is CASSSHGGPGVTQYF. The DNA of the CDR3 is TGTGCCAGCAGCTCACACGGGGGACCAGGAGTAACCCAGTACTTC.